One sample yielded the 19 T cell receptor beta chains listed below, sequenced in a study of blood T cell repertoires in COVID-19. The data were produced by immunoSEQ multiplex PCR, yet TCRdb's version contains in-frame clones alone and is incomplete. The sample holds about 180,000 clones, about 83% seen once. The sample comprised peripheral blood. Receptors were obtained from a person between 65 and 80 years old with COVID-19, enrolled during active disease.

This clone was seen a single time. V usage is TRBV24-1 and J usage is TRBJ1-5; D unresolved. V was clipped by 1 base and J by 6 bases, with 9 bases between them. The CDR3 is 14 residues long. Germline CDR1 reads KGHDR; CDR2 reads SFDVKD. The CDR3 DNA sequence: TGTGCCACCAGTGATTTCGGGGATAGTCAGCCCCAGCATTTT. This codes for CATSDFGDSQPQHF.

The gene calls are TRBV6-4 and TRBJ2-3; 12 bases fit TRBD2. Germline V gene data show CDR1 as MRHNA and CDR2 as SNTAGT. The CDR3 runs 16 residues. The V gene end was trimmed by 4 bases and the J gene end by 4 bases; junction bases not matched to a gene: 6. The CDR3 nucleotides read TGTGCCAGCAGTGTTTCGACTAGCGGGGGCTCAGATACGCAGTATTTT. This sequence encodes CASSVSTSGGSDTQYF.

The V and J genes are TRBV4-3 and TRBJ1-2; the D gene is possibly TRBD1 (6 bases). Trimming pared 1 base from V and 4 bases from J, leaving 10 bases between. This CDR3 is 14 amino acids long. CDR1 LGHNA and CDR2 YSLEER come from the germline V gene. The CDR3 DNA reads as TGCGCCAGCAGCCAAGTTAAGGGGGTCTATGGCTACACCTTC. Protein: CASSQVKGVYGYTF.

The chain recombines TRBV5-4 with TRBJ1-3; D ambiguous. CDR3 length equals 14 residues. The V gene's germline CDR1 is SGHNT and CDR2 YYREEE (reference sequence). The V end lost 4 bases, the J end lost 1 base, and 9 bases lay between the germline ends. The CDR3 spells CASSPGGSGNTIYF. The CDR3 bases are TGTGCCAGCAGCCCGGGTGGGTCTGGAAACACCATATATTTT.

The chain recombines TRBV7-2 with TRBJ1-1, with 7 positions matching TRBD1. Unmatched junction bases numbered 8, after V lost 5 bases and J lost 5 bases. Germline CDR1 reads SGHTA; CDR2 reads FQGNSA. The CDR3 has 14 residues. As DNA, the CDR3 is TGTGCCAGCAGCATAGTACACAGGGGAACTGAAGCTTTCTTT. This translates into CASSIVHRGTEAFF.

The chain is built from TRBV5-1 and TRBJ1-1; D is unresolved. CDR1 and CDR2 from the germline V gene are SGHRS and YFSETQ. The CDR3 runs 13 residues. The V gene lost 0 bases and the J gene lost 8 bases, with 11 bases spanning the gap. CDR3 protein: CASSLEGRGEAFF. Written as DNA, the CDR3 is TGCGCCAGCAGCTTGGAAGGCCGGGGAGAAGCTTTCTTT.

The J gene is TRBJ2-1, the V gene TRBV28, with a tentative D call TRBD1 (5 bases). CDR3 length: 15 residues. Germline assignment: CDR1 MDHEN and CDR2 SYDVKM. V dropped 3 bases and J dropped 4 bases, with 13 bases sitting between them. Here the CDR3 DNA reads TGTGCCAGCAGTTTCCGGACATCGACGTACAATGAGCAGTTCTTC. This encodes CASSFRTSTYNEQFF.

The J gene is TRBJ1-5, the V gene TRBV6-1; a possible D gene is TRBD1 (5 bases). Trimming pared 4 bases from V and 4 bases from J, leaving 17 bases between. This CDR3 is built from 16 residues. Germline V gives CDR1 MNHNS, CDR2 SASEGT. The CDR3 nucleotides are TGTGCCAGCAGTGTCTTGATCCCGGGGGGTAATCAGCCCCAGCATTTT. It yields the protein CASSVLIPGGNQPQHF.

The chain is built from TRBV18 and TRBJ1-1; TRBD1 might be the D (5 bases). V was cut by 1 base and J by 4 bases, with 16 bases left in between. Germline V gene sequence: CDR1 KGHSH, CDR2 LQKENI. CDR3 length: 16 amino acids. The CDR3 DNA sequence: TGTGCCAGCTCACCACGGGTGCAGGGTATGCGCACTGAAGCTTTCTTT. Amino acids: CASSPRVQGMRTEAFF.

CDR3 region: CASSLAGTGEQFF. DNA for the CDR3: TGCGCCAGCAGCTTGGCAGGCACCGGTGAGCAGTTCTTC. V usage is TRBV5-1 and J usage is TRBJ2-1; D remains unclear. The CDR3 is made up of 13 amino acids. CDR1 is SGHRS and CDR2 is YFSETQ in the germline V gene. The V gene lost 0 bases and the J gene lost 9 bases, with 10 bases spanning the gap.

The rearrangement links TRBV7-2 to TRBJ1-1, with 9 bases matching TRBD1. CDR1 is SGHTA, CDR2 FQGNSA, per germline. V lost 5 bases to trimming and J lost 13 bases; unmatched junction nucleotides: 20. The CDR3 contains 16 residues. CDR3 region: CASSVRTGALIRGIFF. The CDR3 DNA reads as TGTGCCAGCAGCGTAAGGACAGGGGCTTTGATTCGGGGTATTTTCTTT.

The V call is TRBV7-3, the J call TRBJ2-1; D might be TRBD1 (6 bases). Trimming cost V 1 base and J 4 bases, with 11 bases left between them. The length of the CDR3 is 15 residues. Germline CDR1 is SGHTA and CDR2 is FQGTGA. The CDR3 DNA follows: TGTGCCAGCAGCTTAATCAGGGGCGGGTACAATGAGCAGTTCTTC. The encoded protein is CASSLIRGGYNEQFF. The whole variable domain, remainder taken from reference TRBV7-3 and TRBJ2-1, is GAGVSQTPSNKVTEKGKYVELRCDPISGHTALYWYRQSLGQGPEFLIYFQGTGAADDSGLPNDRFFAVRPEGSVSTLKIQRTERGDSAVYLCASSLIRGGYNEQFFGPGTRLTVL.

The rearrangement links TRBV9 to TRBJ2-1; 9 positions match TRBD2. Germline trimming cut 4 bases from V and 7 bases from J; bases unmatched to any gene: 15. Germline V gene sequence: CDR1 SGDLS, CDR2 YYNGEE. The CDR3 runs 17 residues. This chain's CDR3 is CASSTYPAGGPKNEQFF. The CDR3 region has the DNA TGTGCCAGCAGCACCTACCCCGCGGGGGGGCCGAAAAATGAGCAGTTCTTC.

V and J are TRBV7-9 and TRBJ2-3; 7 bases are shared with TRBD2. This CDR3 is 16 amino acids long. Looked up from germline, CDR1 is SEHNR and CDR2 is FQNEAQ (reference sequence). The trim removed 2 bases at V and 1 base at J, leaving 6 bases unmatched. The CDR3 protein is CASSLLRGKGTDTQYF. The CDR3 region has the DNA TGTGCCAGCAGCTTATTGCGGGGGAAGGGCACAGATACGCAGTATTTT. The complete variable domain, with remaining parts taken from reference TRBV7-9 and TRBJ2-3, reads DTGVSQNPRHKITKRGQNVTFRCDPISEHNRLYWYRQTLGQGPEFLTYFQNEAQLEKSRLLSDRFSAERPKGSFSTLEIQRTEQGDSAMYLCASSLLRGKGTDTQYFGPGTRLTVL.

This rearrangement joins TRBV5-1 to TRBJ1-3, with a tentative D call TRBD1 (6 bases). Per the germline V gene, CDR1 is SGHRS and CDR2 is YFSETQ. This CDR3 spans 15 amino acids. Trimming removed 0 bases at V and 5 bases at J, with 12 bases between. Here the CDR3 DNA reads TGCGCCAGCAGCTTGGATACAGGGTCCCGAAACACCATATATTTT. Translated, it gives CASSLDTGSRNTIYF.

This chain joins TRBV5-5 and TRBJ1-3, with D unclear. V was shortened by 4 bases and J by 4 bases, with 9 bases between the two germline ends. This CDR3 has 13 residues. Germline CDR1 reads SGHKS; CDR2 reads YYEKEE (reference sequence). The CDR3 loop is CASSPSGGNTIYF. The DNA for the CDR3 is TGTGCCAGCAGCCCATCAGGAGGAAACACCATATATTTT. Using reference TRBV5-5 and TRBJ1-3 for the parts outside the CDR3, the full variable domain is DAGVTQSPTHLIKTRGQQVTLRCSPISGHKSVSWYQQVLGQGPQFIFQYYEKEERGRGNFPDRFSARQFPNYSSELNVNALLLGDSALYLCASSPSGGNTIYFGEGSWLTVV.

V is TRBV7-9 and J is TRBJ2-7; TRBD2 is a possible D gene (5 bases). CDR1 is SEHNR, CDR2 FQNEAQ, per germline (reference sequence). V was shortened by 8 bases and J by 4 bases, with 18 bases between the two germline ends. The CDR3 has 14 amino acids. The CDR3 region is CASPHSCRGYEQYF. Here the CDR3 DNA reads TGTGCCAGCCCCCACAGTTGTCGAGGGTACGAGCAGTACTTC.

This chain uses TRBV5-1 with TRBJ2-1; D not resolved. The CDR3 contains 16 residues. The V gene's germline CDR1 is SGHRS and CDR2 YFSETQ. V was shortened by 0 bases and J by 6 bases, with 16 bases between the two germline ends. The CDR3 nucleotides are TGCGCCAGCAGCTTGGGGGTAGTCGTGGGCGCCAATGAGCAGTTCTTC. Its translation is CASSLGVVVGANEQFF.

This clone was detected only a few times. The chain uses TRBV20-1 and TRBJ2-1; D is undetermined. V gave up 3 bases and J gave up 10 bases, with 13 bases separating them. Per germline, CDR1 DFQATT and CDR2 SNEGSKA (reference sequence). This CDR3 contains 12 residues. The CDR3 nucleotides read TGCAGTGCTAGTGTTGAATGGGCAGAGCAGTTCTTC. Protein sequence: CSASVEWAEQFF.